Below, one T cell receptor beta chain is given with its context. This clonotype was seen at least ten times. The antigen it recognizes is unknown. No base-level quality is on record; no much larger clone is a single base apart. Graves' hyperthyroidism was defined as stable when no progression to ophthalmopathy occurred over 18 months of follow-up. Hyperthyroidism patients were newly diagnosed, with disease duration under 2 months, and aged 18 to 65 years. Any patient with an uncontrolled infection, another autoimmune disease, pregnancy or lactation was excluded. Diagnoses were established on the basis of clinical symptoms, serum thyroxine and TRAb, thyroid ultrasound, and orbital computed tomography. Ficoll-Paque density gradient centrifugation was used to isolate PBMCs from 8 to 10 ml of fresh peripheral blood. Trizol reagent was used to extract total RNA, and RNA quality was then checked on an Agilent 2100 Bioanalyzer.

The data derive from a study of T cells in Graves' hyperthyroidism and ophthalmopathy (dated by TCRdb to the late 2010s). For the study in its entirety: Peripheral blood samples were taken at the time of initial diagnosis, prior to any treatment. The roughly 100 discovery patients were randomly split 7:3 into training and test sets. Prospective prediction of ophthalmopathy was tested in an independent validation cohort consisting of 18 hyperthyroidism patients and over 15 patients who later progressed to ophthalmopathy. In roughly six Graves' hyperthyroidism patients, the study also compared T-cell repertoires from thyroid tissue with T-cell repertoires from blood. To identify distinguishing TCR V-J signatures, a discovery cohort of about 100 patients was used, comprising some 45 with Graves' ophthalmopathy and 57 with stable Graves' hyperthyroidism. The paper describes TCR Vbeta CDR3 sequencing of more than 120 peripheral blood samples, made up of 43 ophthalmopathy patients, more than 70 hyperthyroidism patients and about 17 progressor patients. After blood sampling, hyperthyroidism patients were treated with methimazole at a starting dose of 30 mg daily, and ophthalmopathy patients were treated with high-dose intravenous methylprednisolone. Summary of the overall study and its limitations: Ophthalmopathy was separated from stable hyperthyroidism by a 13 V-J signature model, with over 85% sensitivity and 81% to 83% specificity obtained in cross-validation and 80%/75% obtained in testing. Most expanded thyroid clonotypes (frequency above 0.001) were also found in blood, which suggests that blood repertoires may mirror thyroid immune responses. During validation, the model predicted progression to ophthalmopathy a median of approximately 6 months ahead of onset, with around 65% sensitivity and around 72% specificity. No statistical method was used to set the sample size in advance, and investigators knew the group allocation.

TCR beta CDR3 regions were amplified from RNA transcripts. For the first round of RT-PCR on the TCR CDR3, the HTBI primer set was used together with the Qiagen OneStep RT-PCR kit. A second multiplex PCR round built the libraries, followed by size selection and purification. The libraries were sequenced on an Illumina HiSeq2000 using paired-end 100 bp reads. From the authors' description of their analysis: Raw data were processed with SOAPnuke, discarding reads with adapters, uncalled bases, mean Phred below 15, or no exact constant-primer or identifier match. COPE v1.2.5 was used to merge the high-quality paired reads, and each unique nucleotide sequence was defined as a clonotype. MiTCR v1.1 was used to align the clonotypes against IMGT TRBV, TRBD and TRBJ reference segments. Only V-J combinations with frequency above 0.0001, covering 99% to 99.2% of repertoires, were analysed. The TCS score was defined as F50 (clonal expansion) divided by E x V (chaos), with BLOSUM62-based TCRdist calculated between CDR3 peptides within each V-J. Welch's t-statistics and random forest reduced 514 V-J features to about 13, which were used in a naive Bayes classifier (R e1071). The public reads were reanalyzed by TCRdb: fastp trimming at Q25, MiXCR alignment, in-frame beta chains only. Under each unique CDR3 protein, matching rows form one entry showing the most common genes and DNA. Here the V and J calls rest on TCRdb's processing, not on the authors' analysis. The sample data list about 560,000 distinct CDR3 sequences, and 16% of these were observed just once. The ten biggest clones cover 18% of the sample.

Its CDR3 holds 16 amino acids, cysteine through phenylalanine. Only the CDR3 DNA stays, 48 bases, in frame from base 1. Clipping removes 3 bases from V and 5 bases from J, with 11 as the unmatched junction base count. CDR1 and CDR2 were assigned from the germline V gene (reference sequence) as DFQATT and SNEGSKA. Sample: blood. The rearranged segments are TRBV20-1 and TRBJ2-7, with 12 bases aligning to TRBD2. The clonotype was recovered from a woman between 18 and 29 years old with Graves' hyperthyroidism. For the CDR3, the sequence is CSASEGLAGFLNEQYF. The DNA sequence reads TGCAGTGCTAGTGAAGGACTAGCGGGGTTTCTGAACGAGCAGTACTTC.